The text below deals with one T cell receptor (beta chain). Its cognate antigen is unknown. Germline lookup yields CDR1 SGHTA and CDR2 FQGNSA. CDR3 length: 15 residues. cDNA was made in eight separate reactions per sample. Reprocessing the 5' RACE reads, TCRdb reports a single entry for every CDR3 protein and omits DNA. This sample lists approximately 85,000 distinct CDR3 sequences; its ten largest clones have 7.4%. The source of the sample is a study of monozygotic twins with inflammatory bowel disease. Study-wide points: A reduction in TCRbeta diversity (inverse Simpson) was seen in IBD patients relative to healthy co-twins.

The receptor's source is a human donor with ulcerative colitis or Crohn's disease, or a healthy co-twin of an affected twin (not recorded which). The chain has TRBV7-2 and TRBJ1-5; the TCRdb call, TRBD1, lacks DNA for checking. The sample comprised blood. This chain's CDR3 is CASSQSQGSNQPQHF. Full variable domain (outside the CDR3, taken from reference TRBV7-2 and TRBJ1-5): GAGVSQSPSNKVTEKGKDVELRCDPISGHTALYWYRQSLGQGLEFLIYFQGNSAPDKSGLPSDRFSAERTGGSVSTLTIQRTQQEDSAVYLCASSQSQGSNQPQHFGDGTRLSIL.